This entry describes one TCR beta chain. What it binds is not known. CD4+ T cells were isolated after around 9 days of culture. The entry originates in a study of vaccination effects on CD4 cells after COVID-19. Clones were sequenced by immunoSEQ multiplex PCR, and TCRdb holds only the in-frame ones, with some missing. The table records over 45,000 clones, around 63% of them present only once. Overall study findings and caveats: Just 1 of 255 vaccine-induced clones in healthy recipients was cross-reactive. Marked clonal contraction was seen late after vaccination (in both infection- and vaccine-induced clones).

Germline CDR1 MNHNS, CDR2 SASEGT. Trimming shortened V by 2 bases and J by 8 bases, and 16 bases separated the two germline ends. The CDR3 sequence is 15 residues long. The J gene is TRBJ1-5, the V gene TRBV6-1; no definite D call. The clonotype was recovered from a human donor who received a COVID-19 vaccine. This specimen consisted of CD4+ T cells from PBMCs cultured without peptide, obtained before COVID-19 vaccination. The CDR3 protein is CASSETRPQGKPQHF. In nucleotides, the CDR3 is TGTGCCAGCAGTGAAACGCGACCCCAAGGGAAGCCCCAGCATTTT.